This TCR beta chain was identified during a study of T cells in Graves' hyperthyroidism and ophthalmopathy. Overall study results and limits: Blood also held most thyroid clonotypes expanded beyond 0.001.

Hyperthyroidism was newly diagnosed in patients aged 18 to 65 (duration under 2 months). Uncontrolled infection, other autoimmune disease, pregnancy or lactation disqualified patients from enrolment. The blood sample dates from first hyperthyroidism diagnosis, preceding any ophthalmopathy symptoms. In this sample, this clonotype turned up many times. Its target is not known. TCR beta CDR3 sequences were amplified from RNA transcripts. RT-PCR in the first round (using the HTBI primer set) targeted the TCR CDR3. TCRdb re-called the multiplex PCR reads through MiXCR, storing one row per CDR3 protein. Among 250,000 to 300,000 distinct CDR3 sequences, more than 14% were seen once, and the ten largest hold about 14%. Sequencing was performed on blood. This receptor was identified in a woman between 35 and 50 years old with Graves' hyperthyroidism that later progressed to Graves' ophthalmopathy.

The CDR3 reads CASSLQDAEAFF. The CDR3 DNA is TGTGCCAGCAGCCTTCAGGACGCTGAAGCTTTCTTT. The chain is built from TRBV7-9 and TRBJ1-1; D remains unclear. The CDR3 is 12 amino acids. The germline V gene has CDR1 SEHNR and CDR2 FQNEAQ (reference sequence). V was shortened by 5 bases and J by 6 bases, with 10 bases between the two germline ends.